This is a list of T cell receptor beta chains from one sample in a study of regulatory T cells in long-lasting Graves disease. TCRdb processed the multiplex PCR reads anew with MiXCR; each CDR3 protein has one entry. The sample records roughly 410,000 distinct CDR3 sequences, 15% being singletons. These data also featured in a second study, about T cells in Graves' hyperthyroidism and ophthalmopathy.

The sequencing here drew on peripheral blood mononuclear cells (PBMCs), taken at new diagnosis, from a patient treated with antithyroid drugs. The receptors were sampled from a woman aged 40 to 50 with Graves disease. CDR3s include the opening cysteine and the closing phenylalanine or tryptophan. D genes are given only for firm matches. Clone size is shown for a subset of rows, as once, few, many or a class of expanded clone.

clone size: once
D gene: NA
J gene: TRBJ2-2
V gene: TRBV10-3
CDR3 protein: CTTSGAPTNTGELFF
CDR3 DNA: TGTACCACCTCAGGGGCCCCAACGAACACCGGGGAGCTGTTTTTT

clone size: NA
D gene: NA
J gene: TRBJ2-7
V gene: TRBV27
CDR3 protein: CASSPDNLGRAYEQYF
CDR3 DNA: TGTGCCAGCAGTCCCGACAACCTCGGACGAGCCTACGAGCAGTACTTC

clone size: NA
D gene: TRBD1
J gene: TRBJ1-4
V gene: TRBV5-1
CDR3 protein: CASTRTGGHEKLFF
CDR3 DNA: TGCGCCAGCACCCGTACAGGGGGTCATGAAAAACTGTTTTTT

clone size: NA
D gene: NA
J gene: TRBJ1-5
V gene: TRBV28
CDR3 protein: CVSSFAARISNQPQHF
CDR3 DNA: TGTGTCAGCAGTTTTGCAGCTAGAATTAGCAATCAGCCCCAGCATTTT

clone size: many
D gene: TRBD2
J gene: TRBJ2-3
V gene: TRBV12-3/TRBV12-4
CDR3 protein: CASSHLAGAADTQYF
CDR3 DNA: TGTGCCAGCAGCCATCTAGCGGGAGCCGCAGATACGCAGTATTTT

clone size: many
D gene: NA
J gene: TRBJ2-1
V gene: TRBV28
CDR3 protein: CASAETGISSGPYNEQFF
CDR3 DNA: TGTGCCAGCGCCGAGACAGGGATTTCTAGCGGGCCTTACAATGAGCAGTTCTTC

clone size: many
D gene: TRBD1
J gene: TRBJ1-2
V gene: TRBV30
CDR3 protein: CAWTQGHNYGYTF
CDR3 DNA: TGTGCCTGGACACAGGGGCATAACTATGGCTACACCTTC

clone size: many
D gene: TRBD1
J gene: TRBJ2-1
V gene: TRBV29-1
CDR3 protein: CSARQGAGNEQFF
CDR3 DNA: TGCAGCGCCAGACAGGGGGCAGGCAATGAGCAGTTCTTC

clone size: few
D gene: NA
J gene: TRBJ1-6
V gene: TRBV27
CDR3 protein: CASSLSRQSYNSPLHF
CDR3 DNA: TGTGCCAGCAGTTTATCAAGACAGTCCTATAATTCACCCCTCCACTTT

clone size: NA
D gene: NA
J gene: TRBJ2-1
V gene: TRBV12-3/TRBV12-4
CDR3 protein: CVSRAREEQFF
CDR3 DNA: TGTGTCAGCAGGGCGCGAGAGGAGCAGTTCTTC

clone size: few
D gene: NA
J gene: TRBJ2-1
V gene: TRBV5-5
CDR3 protein: CASTRDHLTSYNEQFF
CDR3 DNA: TGTGCCAGCACCCGAGACCACCTCACCTCCTACAATGAGCAGTTCTTC

clone size: NA
D gene: NA
J gene: TRBJ2-4
V gene: TRBV6-1
CDR3 protein: CASSRPGIRAKNIQYF
CDR3 DNA: TGTGCCAGCAGTCGACCAGGTATTCGGGCCAAAAACATTCAGTACTTC

clone size: many
D gene: NA
J gene: TRBJ1-6
V gene: TRBV12-5
CDR3 protein: CASGLGLNSPLHF
CDR3 DNA: TGTGCTAGTGGTTTGGGCTTAAATTCACCCCTCCACTTT

clone size: few
D gene: TRBD2
J gene: TRBJ2-3
V gene: TRBV5-1
CDR3 protein: CASSLSSGTSVFTDTQYF
CDR3 DNA: TGCGCCAGCAGCTTGAGTTCCGGGACTAGCGTTTTCACAGATACGCAGTATTTT

clone size: many
D gene: TRBD2
J gene: TRBJ2-7
V gene: TRBV7-9
CDR3 protein: CASSRTRGGGNEQYF
CDR3 DNA: TGTGCCAGCAGCCGAACACGGGGGGGGGGCAACGAGCAGTACTTC

clone size: many
D gene: NA
J gene: TRBJ1-2
V gene: TRBV12-3/TRBV12-4
CDR3 protein: CASSLETAYGYTF
CDR3 DNA: TGTGCCAGCAGTTTAGAGACAGCATATGGCTACACCTTC

clone size: many
D gene: NA
J gene: TRBJ1-1
V gene: TRBV11-2
CDR3 protein: CASSLTRATLGVYEAFF
CDR3 DNA: TGTGCCAGCAGCTTAACCAGGGCAACCTTGGGTGTCTATGAAGCTTTCTTT

clone size: many
D gene: NA
J gene: TRBJ2-3
V gene: TRBV2
CDR3 protein: CASSPDSSTDTQYF
CDR3 DNA: TGTGCCAGCAGTCCGGACAGTAGCACAGATACGCAGTATTTT

clone size: many
D gene: TRBD1
J gene: TRBJ1-2
V gene: TRBV12-3/TRBV12-4
CDR3 protein: CASSQGQDLGYTF
CDR3 DNA: TGTGCCAGCAGCCAGGGACAGGACCTTGGCTACACCTTC

clone size: few
D gene: NA
J gene: TRBJ2-5
V gene: TRBV5-6
CDR3 protein: CASSLAGGFQETQYF
CDR3 DNA: TGTGCCAGCAGCTTGGCTGGGGGATTCCAAGAGACCCAGTACTTC

clone size: many
D gene: NA
J gene: TRBJ1-6
V gene: TRBV20-1
CDR3 protein: CSARQGTSSPLHF
CDR3 DNA: TGCAGTGCCAGGCAGGGTACTAGTTCACCCCTCCACTTT

clone size: few
D gene: TRBD2
J gene: TRBJ2-5
V gene: TRBV10-2
CDR3 protein: CASSGSSGSQETQYF
CDR3 DNA: TGCGCCAGCAGTGGTTCTAGCGGAAGTCAAGAGACCCAGTACTTC

clone size: NA
D gene: TRBD1
J gene: TRBJ2-5
V gene: TRBV19
CDR3 protein: CASSPRTGGIQETQYF
CDR3 DNA: TGTGCCAGTAGTCCGAGGACAGGGGGCATCCAAGAGACCCAGTACTTC

clone size: many
D gene: TRBD1
J gene: TRBJ1-6
V gene: TRBV20-1
CDR3 protein: CSARARDRGRLSPLHF
CDR3 DNA: TGCAGTGCTAGAGCCCGGGACAGGGGGCGTTTATCACCCCTCCACTTT

clone size: many
D gene: NA
J gene: TRBJ2-7
V gene: TRBV2
CDR3 protein: CASSGTRSDEQYF
CDR3 DNA: TGTGCCAGCTCCGGGACAAGAAGCGACGAGCAGTACTTC

clone size: many
D gene: NA
J gene: TRBJ2-1
V gene: TRBV6-1
CDR3 protein: CASSERRGSSYNEQFF
CDR3 DNA: TGTGCCAGCAGTGAAAGACGGGGAAGCTCCTACAATGAGCAGTTCTTC

clone size: many
D gene: TRBD1
J gene: TRBJ1-2
V gene: TRBV12-3/TRBV12-4
CDR3 protein: CASSLLSLGQGAVGYTF
CDR3 DNA: TGTGCCAGCAGTTTACTTAGTTTGGGACAGGGGGCGGTTGGCTACACCTTC

clone size: NA
D gene: NA
J gene: TRBJ1-1
V gene: TRBV6-5
CDR3 protein: CASSYSEALNTEAFF
CDR3 DNA: TGTGCCAGCAGTTACTCTGAAGCCCTGAACACTGAAGCTTTCTTT

clone size: many
D gene: TRBD1
J gene: TRBJ2-5
V gene: TRBV6-1
CDR3 protein: CASSENRGLETQYF
CDR3 DNA: TGTGCCAGCAGTGAAAACAGGGGGCTGGAGACCCAGTACTTC

clone size: NA
D gene: NA
J gene: TRBJ2-5
V gene: TRBV2
CDR3 protein: CASSDSRQETQYF
CDR3 DNA: TGTGCCAGCAGTGATTCTCGGCAAGAGACCCAGTACTTC

clone size: many
D gene: NA
J gene: TRBJ1-2
V gene: TRBV2
CDR3 protein: CASSEYRGDGYTF
CDR3 DNA: TGTGCCAGCAGTGAATATAGAGGGGACGGCTACACCTTC

clone size: many
D gene: NA
J gene: TRBJ2-7
V gene: TRBV11-1
CDR3 protein: CASSLPGLRELTYEQYF
CDR3 DNA: TGTGCCAGCAGCTTACCCGGCCTACGGGAGCTCACCTACGAGCAGTACTTC

clone size: NA
D gene: TRBD1
J gene: TRBJ2-1
V gene: TRBV24-1
CDR3 protein: CATSDLGQGVRNEQFF
CDR3 DNA: TGTGCCACCAGTGATCTGGGCCAGGGGGTCCGCAATGAGCAGTTCTTC

clone size: many
D gene: TRBD2
J gene: TRBJ2-1
V gene: TRBV28
CDR3 protein: CASLGTSGSGANNEQFF
CDR3 DNA: TGTGCCAGCCTTGGGACTAGCGGGAGTGGGGCCAATAATGAGCAGTTCTTC

clone size: many
D gene: NA
J gene: TRBJ2-2
V gene: TRBV27
CDR3 protein: CASSPIGDTGELFF
CDR3 DNA: TGTGCCAGCAGTCCCATAGGGGACACCGGGGAGCTGTTTTTT

clone size: once
D gene: NA
J gene: TRBJ2-7
V gene: TRBV20-1
CDR3 protein: CGCSPALETRPYEQYF
CDR3 DNA: TGCGGCTGCTCCCCGGCCCTGGAGACTAGACCCTACGAGCAGTACTTC

clone size: many
D gene: NA
J gene: TRBJ2-5
V gene: TRBV2
CDR3 protein: CATDGMGVQETQYF
CDR3 DNA: TGTGCCACCGACGGGATGGGGGTCCAAGAGACCCAGTACTTC

clone size: few
D gene: NA
J gene: TRBJ2-1
V gene: TRBV29-1
CDR3 protein: CSVEAELRYNEQFF
CDR3 DNA: TGCAGCGTTGAAGCGGAGCTACGCTACAATGAGCAGTTCTTC

clone size: many
D gene: TRBD2
J gene: TRBJ2-2
V gene: TRBV28
CDR3 protein: CASSLLAGGVGELFF
CDR3 DNA: TGTGCCAGCAGCCTACTAGCGGGTGGAGTGGGGGAGCTGTTTTTT

clone size: many
D gene: TRBD2
J gene: TRBJ2-7
V gene: TRBV27
CDR3 protein: CASTSGGGYEQYF
CDR3 DNA: TGTGCCAGCACCTCGGGCGGGGGGTACGAGCAGTACTTC

clone size: NA
D gene: TRBD1
J gene: TRBJ2-2
V gene: TRBV7-7
CDR3 protein: CANSLRRGPAGELFF
CDR3 DNA: TGTGCTAACAGCTTAAGAAGGGGGCCAGCCGGGGAGCTGTTTTTT

clone size: many
D gene: NA
J gene: TRBJ2-7
V gene: TRBV2
CDR3 protein: CASSEVRIPYEQYF
CDR3 DNA: TGTGCCAGCAGTGAGGTTCGGATACCCTACGAGCAGTACTTC

clone size: few
D gene: NA
J gene: TRBJ1-3
V gene: TRBV27
CDR3 protein: CASSSRFSGNTIYF
CDR3 DNA: TGTGCCAGCAGTTCCAGGTTCTCTGGAAACACCATATATTTT

clone size: many
D gene: NA
J gene: TRBJ1-5
V gene: TRBV3-1
CDR3 protein: CASSREYYSNQPQHF
CDR3 DNA: TGTGCCAGCAGCCGAGAGTATTATAGCAATCAGCCCCAGCATTTT

clone size: many
D gene: TRBD2
J gene: TRBJ2-5
V gene: TRBV11-2
CDR3 protein: CASSLGAGRGETQYF
CDR3 DNA: TGTGCCAGCAGCTTAGGAGCGGGGAGGGGTGAGACCCAGTACTTC

clone size: NA
D gene: NA
J gene: TRBJ1-4
V gene: TRBV28
CDR3 protein: CASSITVHGEKLFF
CDR3 DNA: TGTGCCAGCAGTATCACTGTCCATGGGGAAAAACTGTTTTTT

clone size: few
D gene: TRBD2
J gene: TRBJ2-7
V gene: TRBV5-1
CDR3 protein: CASSLGDGLAGVGEQYF
CDR3 DNA: TGCGCCAGCAGCTTGGGGGACGGACTAGCGGGAGTTGGTGAGCAGTACTTC

clone size: many
D gene: NA
J gene: TRBJ1-5
V gene: TRBV6-2/TRBV6-3
CDR3 protein: CASSGRRGHNQPQHF
CDR3 DNA: TGTGCCAGCTCAGGCCGTCGGGGCCACAATCAGCCCCAGCATTTT

clone size: NA
D gene: NA
J gene: TRBJ2-5
V gene: TRBV24-1
CDR3 protein: CATSVGGVWGETQYF
CDR3 DNA: TGTGCCACCAGTGTCGGTGGGGTCTGGGGAGAGACCCAGTACTTC

clone size: once
D gene: TRBD2
J gene: TRBJ2-4
V gene: TRBV11-2
CDR3 protein: CASSLVFASGRSPKNIQYF
CDR3 DNA: TGTGCCAGCAGCTTAGTATTCGCTAGCGGGAGAAGTCCCAAAAACATTCAGTACTTC

clone size: many
D gene: TRBD2
J gene: TRBJ2-7
V gene: TRBV12-3/TRBV12-4
CDR3 protein: CASSEGPSGYEQYF
CDR3 DNA: TGTGCCAGCAGTGAGGGACCTAGCGGCTACGAGCAGTACTTC

clone size: NA
D gene: NA
J gene: TRBJ2-5
V gene: TRBV5-1
CDR3 protein: CASRKGFGETQYF
CDR3 DNA: TGCGCCAGCAGAAAGGGCTTTGGCGAGACCCAGTACTTC

clone size: many
D gene: NA
J gene: TRBJ2-2
V gene: TRBV12-3/TRBV12-4
CDR3 protein: CASSFTTRAGELFF
CDR3 DNA: TGTGCCAGCAGTTTCACCACTAGGGCCGGGGAGCTGTTTTTT

clone size: many
D gene: NA
J gene: TRBJ1-1
V gene: TRBV14
CDR3 protein: CASTAHMNTEAFF
CDR3 DNA: TGTGCCAGCACCGCGCACATGAACACTGAAGCTTTCTTT

clone size: many
D gene: TRBD1
J gene: TRBJ1-5
V gene: TRBV12-3/TRBV12-4
CDR3 protein: CASSTRGGLGQPQHF
CDR3 DNA: TGTGCCAGCAGTACTAGAGGGGGCCTAGGGCAGCCCCAGCATTTT

clone size: few
D gene: TRBD2
J gene: TRBJ2-5
V gene: TRBV5-1
CDR3 protein: CASRLSGNQETQYF
CDR3 DNA: TGCGCCAGCAGGCTTAGCGGGAACCAAGAGACCCAGTACTTC

clone size: many
D gene: TRBD2
J gene: TRBJ2-1
V gene: TRBV20-1
CDR3 protein: CSARVGTSGRNEQFF
CDR3 DNA: TGCAGTGCTAGAGTCGGGACTAGCGGGAGGAATGAGCAGTTCTTC

clone size: NA
D gene: TRBD2
J gene: TRBJ2-7
V gene: TRBV12-3/TRBV12-4
CDR3 protein: CASTLAGIYEQYF
CDR3 DNA: TGTGCCAGCACCTTAGCGGGAATCTACGAGCAGTACTTC

clone size: many
D gene: TRBD1
J gene: TRBJ1-2
V gene: TRBV10-3
CDR3 protein: CAISESPGTVGTYGYTF
CDR3 DNA: TGTGCCATCAGTGAGTCGCCTGGGACAGTTGGGACCTATGGCTACACCTTC